This entry lists 17 T cell receptor beta chains sequenced from one sample in a study of regulatory T cells in long-lasting Graves disease. For TCR beta, libraries came from iRepertoire HTBI primers and Arm-PCR of CDR3 regions. TCRdb used MiXCR to reprocess the multiplex PCR reads, holding one entry per CDR3 protein. This table holds about 310,000 distinct CDR3 sequences, approximately 20% found once. Time point described: persistent/refractory GD, antithyroid drugs over 5 years with positive TRAb. The TCR library was prepared using RNA isolated from PBMCs. The sample here was peripheral blood mononuclear cells (PBMCs), taken when the disease was refractory, from a patient treated with antithyroid drugs. The receptors were sampled from a female donor with Graves disease.

This clonotype was picked up a small number of times. V is TRBV20-1 and J is TRBJ2-2, with 7 bases aligning to TRBD2. The CDR3 sequence is 14 residues long. Germline CDR1 is DFQATT and CDR2 is SNEGSKA (reference sequence). Trimming cost V 6 bases and J 5 bases; bases outside gene matches: 9. In nucleotides, the CDR3 is TGCAGTGCAAGGGCTTGGGAGGGGACCGGGGAGCTGTTTTTT. Translating it yields CSARAWEGTGELFF.

The chain recombines TRBV28 with TRBJ2-1; D unclear. The CDR3 runs 12 residues. V lost 10 bases to trimming and J lost 6 bases, with 13 bases between them. CDR1 MDHEN and CDR2 SYDVKM come from the germline V gene. CDR3 sequence (DNA): TGTGCCACAGCAATGGGTAGCAATGAGCAGTTCTTC. It codes for CATAMGSNEQFF.

The V gene is TRBV5-1, the J gene TRBJ2-7, with 9 bases lining up with TRBD1. With V trimmed by 3 bases and J by 3 bases, 7 bases remained unmatched. The germline V gene has CDR1 SGHRS and CDR2 YFSETQ. CDR3 size: 15 residues. In DNA, the CDR3 is TGCGCCAGCAGCTCCGGCGGACAGGGGTTCTACGAGCAGTACTTC. Translating it yields CASSSGGQGFYEQYF.

This clonotype has just a few counts. The gene calls are TRBV29-1 and TRBJ2-5, with no clear D. Trimming took off 7 bases at V and 4 bases at J, with 10 bases between the two ends. The CDR3 covers 11 residues. The germline CDR1 and CDR2 sequences are SQVTM and ANQGSEA. The CDR3 DNA reads as TGCAGCGGGGGATACCGAGAGACCCAGTACTTC. Translated, it gives CSGGYRETQYF.

Note on this clonotype: An end of the junction does not agree with germline; a read error may underlie this. The J gene is TRBJ2-7, the V gene TRBV5-5, with 9 bases matching TRBD1. CDR1 is SGHKS, CDR2 YYEKEE, per germline (reference sequence). The CDR3 extends over 16 amino acids. In DNA form, the CDR3 reads TGTGCCAACAGCTTGGCCCGGACAGGGGAAACCTACGAGCAGTACTTC. Protein sequence: CANSLARTGETYEQYF.

CDR3 nucleotides: TGCAGCGTTGCCGGGGGGACAGGGAACTACGAGCAGTACTTC. Its protein is CSVAGGTGNYEQYF. The gene calls are TRBV29-1 and TRBJ2-7; 9 bases are shared with TRBD1. Germline CDR1 is SQVTM and CDR2 is ANQGSEA. J was trimmed by 3 bases and V by 4 bases; bases with no gene match: 7. The CDR3 has 14 residues.

V usage is TRBV12-3 or TRBV12-4 and J usage is TRBJ1-5, with D unclear. The CDR3 extends over 12 amino acids. The germline V and J ends were trimmed by 3 bases and 7 bases, with 7 bases remaining between them. In nucleotides, the CDR3 is TGTGCCAGCAGTTTCCTTAGGCAGCCCCAGCATTTT. As protein: CASSFLRQPQHF.

This clonotype has at least ten counts. The gene calls are TRBV12-3 or TRBV12-4 and TRBJ1-1; TRBD1 agrees at 9 bases. The CDR3 is 14 amino acids. V lost 5 bases, J lost 3 bases, and 4 bases stayed unmatched. In nucleotides, the CDR3 is TGTGCCAGCAGTAAGACAGGGGGGGACACTGAAGCTTTCTTT. Translated, it gives CASSKTGGDTEAFF.

A note on this clonotype: One base separates it from a far larger clone, so it is likely a read error. J is TRBJ1-1 and V is TRBV28, with D unresolved. Trimming removed 8 bases at V and 8 bases at J, with 21 bases between. Looked up from germline, CDR1 is MDHEN and CDR2 is SYDVKM. The CDR3 spans 14 residues. The CDR3 nucleotides read TGTGCCAGCGGCCAAGAAAGGGAGTTCTCGGAAGCTTTCTTT. Amino acids: CASGQEREFSEAFF.

The rearrangement uses TRBV5-1 and TRBJ1-4, with a weak D call TRBD1 (5 bases). With 0 bases removed from V and 5 bases from J, the gap between germline ends came to 14 bases. Germline loops: CDR1 SGHRS, CDR2 YFSETQ. The CDR3 totals 16 residues. Here the CDR3 reads CASSLEPTGGNEKLFF. In DNA form, the CDR3 reads TGCGCCAGCAGCTTGGAGCCTACGGGGGGGAATGAAAAACTGTTTTTT.

This clonotype was seen just once. This sequence joins TRBV29-1 and TRBJ2-3; D is undetermined. The germline gives CDR1 SQVTM, CDR2 ANQGSEA. V gave up 7 bases and J gave up 3 bases, with 14 bases separating them. The CDR3 is made up of 13 amino acids. This CDR3 is CSAVTLETDTQYF. CDR3 DNA: TGCAGCGCCGTGACGCTCGAGACAGATACGCAGTATTTT.

In its sample, this clonotype was seen many times. The chain combines TRBV30 with TRBJ2-4, with D hard to call. Germline V gene lookup returns CDR1 GTSNPN and CDR2 SVGIG (reference sequence). The V gene lost 2 bases and the J gene lost 3 bases, with 8 bases spanning the gap. This CDR3 is 13 amino acids long. CDR3 nucleotide sequence: TGTGCCTGGAGTTTAGCCAACAAAAACATTCAGTACTTC. As protein: CAWSLANKNIQYF.

This clonotype was observed at least ten times. The chain combines TRBV7-2 with TRBJ2-2, with 9 bases identical to TRBD2. V was pared by 1 base and J by 5 bases, with 5 bases of the junction left unmatched. The CDR3 sequence is 16 residues long. Germline loops: CDR1 SGHTA, CDR2 FQGNSA. CDR3 residues: CASSLESSGVTGELFF. As DNA, the CDR3 is TGTGCCAGCAGCTTAGAATCTAGCGGGGTTACCGGGGAGCTGTTTTTT.

In its sample, this clonotype was seen many times. The chain recombines TRBV6-1 with TRBJ2-7; D not certain. Germline CDR1 MNHNS, CDR2 SASEGT. The germline V and J ends were trimmed by 8 bases and 2 bases, with 16 bases remaining between them. The CDR3 is 14 amino acids. Written as DNA, the CDR3 is TGTGCCAGCTCCTCTCTCGAGACACCCTACGAGCAGTACTTC. Its protein is CASSSLETPYEQYF.

This clonotype was picked up many times. V gene TRBV7-2 combines with J gene TRBJ2-7; TRBD1 is a possible D gene (6 bases). Trimming took 4 bases from V and 1 from J, leaving 20 bases between them. Per the germline V gene, CDR1 is SGHTA and CDR2 is FQGNSA. The CDR3 is 17 amino acids. CDR3 protein: CASSYSGMTGLSYEQYF. CDR3 nucleotide sequence: TGTGCCAGCAGCTATTCAGGAATGACAGGACTTTCCTACGAGCAGTACTTC.

This chain joins TRBV6-5 and TRBJ2-3, with TRBD2 identical over 7 bases. Germline CDR1 is MNHEY and CDR2 is SVGAGI. The length of the CDR3 is 13 residues. With 2 bases clipped from V and 7 bases from J, the junction kept 3 bases outside the gene matches. The CDR3 reads CASSYSGANTQYF. CDR3 bases: TGTGCCAGCAGTTACAGCGGGGCTAATACGCAGTATTTT.

This clonotype was counted ten times or more. This chain uses TRBV7-9 with TRBJ2-7; the match to TRBD2 covers 12 bases. V shed 1 base, J shed 4 bases, and the junction held 5 bases outside the gene matches. The CDR3 is made up of 16 amino acids. Germline V gene data show CDR1 as SEHNR and CDR2 as FQNEAQ (reference sequence). CDR3 sequence: CASSLEASGRDYEQYF. DNA of the CDR3: TGTGCCAGCAGCTTAGAGGCTAGCGGGAGGGATTACGAGCAGTACTTC.